The clone carrying this TCR beta chain was counted between two and nine times. The sample originates from a study of blood T cell repertoires in COVID-19. Overall study: Samples representing acute and convalescent COVID-19 were sourced from the United States, Italy and Spain. From T cells, B-cell-depleted T cells, or PBMCs came the material, which was cDNA or gDNA.

The CDR3 runs 13 residues. V lost 6 bases and J lost 7, with 10 bases in between. Germline V gives CDR1 MNHEY, CDR2 SMNVEV (reference sequence). Under the authors' procedure: Estimation of nucleated cell counts relied on the amplification of reference gene primers. The data were produced by immunoSEQ multiplex PCR, yet TCRdb's version contains in-frame clones alone and is incomplete. D and trimming come from the DNA, and the V and J calls and clone size come from that table. The data hold roughly 100,000 clones, with about four fifths observed a single time. The chain employs TRBV27 and TRBJ1-6, with TRBD1 as a possible D gene (5 bases). The sequencing input was peripheral blood. The sequence came from a woman in her seventies with acute or convalescent COVID-19. CDR3 DNA: TGTGCCAGCAGGTGGACAAACAATTCACCCCTCCACTTT. It encodes CASRWTNNSPLHF.